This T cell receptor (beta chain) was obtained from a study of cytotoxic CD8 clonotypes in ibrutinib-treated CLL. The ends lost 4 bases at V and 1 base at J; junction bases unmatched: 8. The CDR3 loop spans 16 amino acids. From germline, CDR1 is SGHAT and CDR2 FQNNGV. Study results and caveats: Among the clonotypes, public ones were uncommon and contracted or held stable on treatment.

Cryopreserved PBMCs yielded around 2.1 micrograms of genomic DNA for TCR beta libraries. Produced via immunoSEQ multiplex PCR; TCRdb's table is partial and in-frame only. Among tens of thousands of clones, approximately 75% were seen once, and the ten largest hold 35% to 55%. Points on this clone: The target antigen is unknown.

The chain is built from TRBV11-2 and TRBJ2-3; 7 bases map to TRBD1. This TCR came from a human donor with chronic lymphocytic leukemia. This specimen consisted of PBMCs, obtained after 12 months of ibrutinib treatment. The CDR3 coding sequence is TGTGCCAGCAGCTCACCCCGGCAGGGGGGCACAGATACGCAGTATTTT. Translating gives CASSSPRQGGTDTQYF.